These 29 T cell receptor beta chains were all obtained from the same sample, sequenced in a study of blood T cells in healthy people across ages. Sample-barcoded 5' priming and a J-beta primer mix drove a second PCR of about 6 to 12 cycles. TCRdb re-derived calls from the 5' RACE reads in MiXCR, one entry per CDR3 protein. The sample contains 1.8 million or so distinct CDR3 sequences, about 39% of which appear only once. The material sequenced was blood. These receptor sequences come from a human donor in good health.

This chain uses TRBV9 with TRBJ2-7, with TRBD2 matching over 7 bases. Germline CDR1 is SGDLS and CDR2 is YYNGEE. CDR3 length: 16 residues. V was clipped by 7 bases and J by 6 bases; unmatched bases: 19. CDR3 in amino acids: CASRGDLVKRVSEQYF. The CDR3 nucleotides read TGTGCCAGCCGGGGGGATTTGGTTAAAAGGGTGAGCGAGCAGTACTTC.

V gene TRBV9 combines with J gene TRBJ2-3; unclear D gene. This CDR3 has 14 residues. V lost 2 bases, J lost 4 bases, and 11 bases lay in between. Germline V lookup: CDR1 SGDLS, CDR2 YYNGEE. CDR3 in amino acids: CASSVVGSPDTQYF. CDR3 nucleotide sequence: TGTGCCAGCAGCGTTGTAGGTTCCCCAGATACGCAGTATTTT.

The CDR3 sequence is CASSYRGGRQPQHF. In DNA, the CDR3 is TGTGCCAGCAGTTACCGAGGGGGTCGTCAGCCCCAGCATTTT. This rearrangement joins TRBV6-2 or TRBV6-3 to TRBJ1-5; the D gene is possibly TRBD1 (6 bases). Per germline, CDR1 MNHEY and CDR2 SVGEGT. V was shortened by 2 bases and J by 6 bases, with 11 bases between the two germline ends. The CDR3 loop spans 14 amino acids.

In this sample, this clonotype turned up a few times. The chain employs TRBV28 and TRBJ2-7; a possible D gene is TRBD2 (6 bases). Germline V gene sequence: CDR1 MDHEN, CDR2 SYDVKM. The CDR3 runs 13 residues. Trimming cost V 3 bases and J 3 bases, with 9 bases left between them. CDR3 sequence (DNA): TGTGCCAGCAGTTTTCAGGGACTCTACGAGCAGTACTTC. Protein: CASSFQGLYEQYF.

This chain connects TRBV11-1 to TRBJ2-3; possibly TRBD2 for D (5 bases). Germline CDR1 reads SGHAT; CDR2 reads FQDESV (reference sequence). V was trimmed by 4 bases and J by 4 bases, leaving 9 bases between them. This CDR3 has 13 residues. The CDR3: CASSYLGADTQYF. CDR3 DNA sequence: TGTGCCAGCAGCTACCTCGGGGCAGATACGCAGTATTTT.

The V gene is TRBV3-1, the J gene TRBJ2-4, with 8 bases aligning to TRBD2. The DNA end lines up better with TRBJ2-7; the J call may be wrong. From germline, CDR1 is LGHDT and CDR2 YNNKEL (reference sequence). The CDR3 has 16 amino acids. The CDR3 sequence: CASSQDFGGAGDEQYF. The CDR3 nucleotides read TGTGCCAGCAGCCAAGACTTCGGGGGGGCTGGCGACGAGCAGTACTTC.

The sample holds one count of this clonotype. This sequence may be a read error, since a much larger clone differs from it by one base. The CDR3 loop is CASSQTEYKEQFF. CDR3 DNA: TGCGCCAGCAGCCAGACAGAATACAAAGAGCAGTTCTTC. The genes are TRBV4-3 and TRBJ2-1, with a tentative D call TRBD1 (5 bases). The CDR3 totals 13 residues. Germline assignment: CDR1 LGHNA and CDR2 YSLEER.

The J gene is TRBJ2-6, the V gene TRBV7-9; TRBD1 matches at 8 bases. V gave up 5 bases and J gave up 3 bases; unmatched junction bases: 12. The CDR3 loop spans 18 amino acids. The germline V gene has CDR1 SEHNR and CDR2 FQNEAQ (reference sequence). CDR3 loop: CASSGPGTGSFGANVLTF. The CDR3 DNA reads TGTGCCAGCAGCGGTCCTGGGACAGGCTCATTTGGGGCCAACGTCCTGACTTTC.

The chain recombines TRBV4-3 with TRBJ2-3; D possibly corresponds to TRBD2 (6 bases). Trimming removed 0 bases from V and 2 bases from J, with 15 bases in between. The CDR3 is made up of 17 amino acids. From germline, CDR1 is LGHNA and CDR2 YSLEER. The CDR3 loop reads CASSQDPSGSFTDTQYF. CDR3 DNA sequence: TGCGCCAGCAGCCAAGACCCCAGCGGGTCGTTCACAGATACGCAGTATTTT.

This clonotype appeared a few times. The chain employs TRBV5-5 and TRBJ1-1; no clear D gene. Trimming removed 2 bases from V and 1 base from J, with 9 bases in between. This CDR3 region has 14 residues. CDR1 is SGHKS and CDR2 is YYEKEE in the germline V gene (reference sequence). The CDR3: CASSLGVRNTEAFF. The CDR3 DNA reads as TGTGCCAGCAGCTTAGGAGTCAGGAACACTGAAGCTTTCTTT.

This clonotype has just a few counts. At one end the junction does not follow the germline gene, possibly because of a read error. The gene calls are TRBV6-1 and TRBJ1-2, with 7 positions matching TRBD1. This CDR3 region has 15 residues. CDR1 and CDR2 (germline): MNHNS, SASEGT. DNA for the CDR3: TGTGCCAGCAGTGAAGAACCGACAGGGAACTATGGTTACACCTTC. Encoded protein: CASSEEPTGNYGYTF.

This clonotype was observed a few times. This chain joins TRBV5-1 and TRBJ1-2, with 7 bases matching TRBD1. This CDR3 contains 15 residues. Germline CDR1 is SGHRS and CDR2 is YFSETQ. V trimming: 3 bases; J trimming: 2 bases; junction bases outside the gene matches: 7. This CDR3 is CASSSSPGQNYGYTF. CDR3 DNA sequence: TGCGCCAGCAGCTCTAGCCCGGGACAGAACTATGGCTACACCTTC.

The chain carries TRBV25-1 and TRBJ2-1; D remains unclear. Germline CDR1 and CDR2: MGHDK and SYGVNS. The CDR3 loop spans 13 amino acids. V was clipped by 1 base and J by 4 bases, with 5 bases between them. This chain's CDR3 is CASSESTYNEQFF. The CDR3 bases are TGTGCCAGCAGTGAATCTACTTACAATGAGCAGTTCTTC.

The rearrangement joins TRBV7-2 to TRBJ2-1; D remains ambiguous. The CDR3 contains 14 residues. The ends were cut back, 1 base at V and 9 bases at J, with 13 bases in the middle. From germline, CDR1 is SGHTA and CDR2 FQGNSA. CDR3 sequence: CASSLVRSPVEQFF. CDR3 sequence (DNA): TGTGCCAGCAGCTTAGTCCGGTCCCCGGTTGAGCAGTTCTTC.

This CDR3 reads CASSLLYSGSTEAFF. The CDR3 DNA sequence: TGTGCCAGCAGCTTATTATATAGTGGTTCCACTGAAGCTTTCTTT. The chain is built from TRBV11-1 and TRBJ1-1; D call uncertain. The CDR3 extends over 15 amino acids. Trimming pared 2 bases from V and 4 bases from J, leaving 14 bases between. Looked up from germline, CDR1 is SGHAT and CDR2 is FQDESV (reference sequence).

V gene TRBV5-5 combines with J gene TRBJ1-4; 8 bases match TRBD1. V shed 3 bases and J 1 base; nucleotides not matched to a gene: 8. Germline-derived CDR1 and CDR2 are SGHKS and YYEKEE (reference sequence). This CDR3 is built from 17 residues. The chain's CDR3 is CASSYSDREVTNEKLFF. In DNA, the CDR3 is TGTGCCAGCAGCTACTCGGACAGGGAAGTAACTAATGAAAAACTGTTTTTT. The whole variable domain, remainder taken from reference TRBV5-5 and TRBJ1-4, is DAGVTQSPTHLIKTRGQQVTLRCSPISGHKSVSWYQQVLGQGPQFIFQYYEKEERGRGNFPDRFSARQFPNYSSELNVNALLLGDSALYLCASSYSDREVTNEKLFFGSGTQLSVL.

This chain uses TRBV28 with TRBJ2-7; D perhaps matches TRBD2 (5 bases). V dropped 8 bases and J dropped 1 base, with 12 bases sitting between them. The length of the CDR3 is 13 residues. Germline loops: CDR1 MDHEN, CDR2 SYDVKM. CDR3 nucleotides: TGTGCCAGCGGGTTAAGAGGGTCCTACGAGCAGTACTTC. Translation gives CASGLRGSYEQYF.

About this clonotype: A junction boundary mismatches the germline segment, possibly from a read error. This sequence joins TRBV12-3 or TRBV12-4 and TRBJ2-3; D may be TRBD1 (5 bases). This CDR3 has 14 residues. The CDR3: CASKPGHSTDAQYF. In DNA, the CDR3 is TGTGCCAGCAAACCCGGACATTCCACAGATGCGCAGTATTTT.

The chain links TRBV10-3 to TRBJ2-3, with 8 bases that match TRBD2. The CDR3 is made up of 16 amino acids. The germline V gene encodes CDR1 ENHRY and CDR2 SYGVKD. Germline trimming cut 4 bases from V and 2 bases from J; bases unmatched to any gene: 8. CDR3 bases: TGTGCCATCAGTGGGAGTCTAGCGGGCCTCACAGATACGCAGTATTTT. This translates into CAISGSLAGLTDTQYF.

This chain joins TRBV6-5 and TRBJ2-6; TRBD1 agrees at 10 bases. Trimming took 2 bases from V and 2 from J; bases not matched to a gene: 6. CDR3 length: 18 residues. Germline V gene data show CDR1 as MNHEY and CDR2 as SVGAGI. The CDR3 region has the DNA TGTGCCAGCAGTTACGACAGGGGGCGTATTACTGGGGCCAACGTCCTGACTTTC. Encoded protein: CASSYDRGRITGANVLTF.

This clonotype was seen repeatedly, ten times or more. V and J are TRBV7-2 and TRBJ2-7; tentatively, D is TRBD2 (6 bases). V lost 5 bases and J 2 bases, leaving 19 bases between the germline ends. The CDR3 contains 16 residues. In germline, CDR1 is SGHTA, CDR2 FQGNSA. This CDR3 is CASSVEGGTQPYEQYF. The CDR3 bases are TGTGCCAGCAGCGTAGAAGGCGGGACTCAGCCCTACGAGCAGTACTTC.

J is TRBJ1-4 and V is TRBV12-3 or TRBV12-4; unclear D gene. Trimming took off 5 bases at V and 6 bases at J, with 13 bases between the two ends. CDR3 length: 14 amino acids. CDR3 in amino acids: CASSPEVAHEKLFF. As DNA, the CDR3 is TGTGCCAGCAGTCCCGAGGTGGCACATGAAAAACTGTTTTTT.

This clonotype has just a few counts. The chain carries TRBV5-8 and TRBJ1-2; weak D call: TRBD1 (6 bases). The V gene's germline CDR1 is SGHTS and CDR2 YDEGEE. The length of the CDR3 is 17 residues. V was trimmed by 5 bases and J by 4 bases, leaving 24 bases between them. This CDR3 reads CASSSDRPYLVPYGYTF. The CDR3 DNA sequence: TGTGCCAGCAGTTCCGACAGGCCCTACTTGGTCCCCTATGGCTACACCTTC.

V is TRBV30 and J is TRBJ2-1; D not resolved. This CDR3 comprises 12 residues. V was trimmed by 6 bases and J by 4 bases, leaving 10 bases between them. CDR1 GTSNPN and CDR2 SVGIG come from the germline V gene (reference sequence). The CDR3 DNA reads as TGTGCCTGTTCCCTAGAATACAATGAGCAGTTCTTC. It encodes CACSLEYNEQFF.

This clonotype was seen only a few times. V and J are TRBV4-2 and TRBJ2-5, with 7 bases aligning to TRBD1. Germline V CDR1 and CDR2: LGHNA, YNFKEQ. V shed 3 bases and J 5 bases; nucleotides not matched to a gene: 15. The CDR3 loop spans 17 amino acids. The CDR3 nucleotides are TGTGCCAGCAGCCAGGCATTCTCCGGGACAGACGAGGAGACCCAGTACTTC. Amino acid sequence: CASSQAFSGTDEETQYF.

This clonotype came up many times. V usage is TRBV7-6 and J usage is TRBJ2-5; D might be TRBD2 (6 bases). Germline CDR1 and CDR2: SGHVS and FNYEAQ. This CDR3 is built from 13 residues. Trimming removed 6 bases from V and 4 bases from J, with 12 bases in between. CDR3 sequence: CASSSTRGETQYF. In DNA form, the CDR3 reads TGTGCCAGCAGTTCGACTAGGGGAGAGACCCAGTACTTC.

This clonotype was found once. This chain's CDR3 is CASGTGEQFF. The DNA of the CDR3 is TGTGCCAGCGGGACGGGTGAGCAGTTCTTC. The chain employs TRBV9 and TRBJ2-1, with D perhaps assigned TRBD1 or TRBD2 (5 bases each). This CDR3 is 10 amino acids long. V lost 7 bases and J 9 bases, leaving 8 bases between the germline ends. Per germline, CDR1 SGDLS and CDR2 YYNGEE.

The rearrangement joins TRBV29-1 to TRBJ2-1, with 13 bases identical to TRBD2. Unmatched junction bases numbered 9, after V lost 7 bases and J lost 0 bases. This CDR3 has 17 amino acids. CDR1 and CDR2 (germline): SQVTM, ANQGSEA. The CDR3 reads CSARLAGGSSSYNEQFF. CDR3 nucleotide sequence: TGCAGCGCTCGACTAGCGGGGGGCTCTAGCTCCTACAATGAGCAGTTCTTC.

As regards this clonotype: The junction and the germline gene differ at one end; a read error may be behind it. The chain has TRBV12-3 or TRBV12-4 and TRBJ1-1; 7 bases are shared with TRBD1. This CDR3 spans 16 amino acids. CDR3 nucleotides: TGTGCCGGCAGCCCCGACAGGGCTAGCATGAACACTGAAGCTTTCTTT. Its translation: CAGSPDRASMNTEAFF.